The present T cell receptor (beta chain) was sequenced within a study of shared clonotypes between healthy human individuals. The CDR3 runs 13 residues. After removal of 4 bases from V and 11 bases from J, the junction contained 6 bases not matched to a gene. The germline CDR1 and CDR2 sequences are SGHNT and YYREEE (reference sequence). Clones were sequenced by immunoSEQ multiplex PCR, and TCRdb holds only the in-frame ones, with some missing. The sample lists over a million clones, roughly 95% occurring once. Study donors comprised healthy, HIV-negative adults devoid of recent acute infection or vaccination.

The origin of this receptor is a man aged 25-45 years in good health. The chain has TRBV5-4 and TRBJ2-1; 10 bases match TRBD2. The material sequenced was naive CD4+ T cells sorted from blood. Regarding subset: CD45RA+ positively selected. CDR3 residues: CASSPNTSGKQFF. CDR3 coding DNA: TGTGCCAGCAGCCCGAACACTAGCGGGAAGCAGTTCTTC.